The entry that follows covers one TCR beta chain sequence. This sample is drawn from a study of OX40 agonist ivuxolimab in advanced cancers. Study-level background: One patient with hepatocellular carcinoma and two with cutaneous melanoma, three in all, had partial responses.

Only in-frame clones appear in the TCRdb table, and some are missing; sequencing was by immunoSEQ multiplex PCR. The top ten clones hold roughly 11% of a sample with approximately 63,000 clones, 60% to 85% of them seen once. The CDR3 runs to 16 residues. Germline V lookup: CDR1 LNHNV, CDR2 YYDKDF (reference sequence). Trimming left V 3 bases short and J 7 bases short, with 18 bases between. V and J are TRBV15 and TRBJ1-4; the D is unclear. The specimen was CD4+ or CD8+ T cells sorted from blood, collected in a trial of the OX40 agonist ivuxolimab. The receptor comes from an adult with an advanced solid tumor such as melanoma, head and neck, liver or kidney cancer. The CDR3 region is CATSSPGGSGAEKLFF. CDR3 bases: TGTGCCACCAGCAGCCCTGGAGGGTCAGGCGCTGAAAAACTGTTTTTT.